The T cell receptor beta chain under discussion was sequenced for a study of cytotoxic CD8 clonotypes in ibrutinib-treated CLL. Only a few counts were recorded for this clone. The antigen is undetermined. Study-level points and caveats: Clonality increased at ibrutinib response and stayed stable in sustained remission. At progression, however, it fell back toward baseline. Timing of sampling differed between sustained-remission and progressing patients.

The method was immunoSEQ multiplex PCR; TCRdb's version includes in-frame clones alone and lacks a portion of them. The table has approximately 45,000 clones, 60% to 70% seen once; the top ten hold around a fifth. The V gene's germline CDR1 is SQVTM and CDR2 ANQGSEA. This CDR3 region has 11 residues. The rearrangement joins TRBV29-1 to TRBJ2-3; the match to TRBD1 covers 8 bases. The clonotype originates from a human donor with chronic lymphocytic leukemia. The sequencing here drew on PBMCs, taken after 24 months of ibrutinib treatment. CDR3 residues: CSGDRTDTQYF. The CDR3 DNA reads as TGCAGTGGGGACAGGACAGATACGCAGTATTTT.